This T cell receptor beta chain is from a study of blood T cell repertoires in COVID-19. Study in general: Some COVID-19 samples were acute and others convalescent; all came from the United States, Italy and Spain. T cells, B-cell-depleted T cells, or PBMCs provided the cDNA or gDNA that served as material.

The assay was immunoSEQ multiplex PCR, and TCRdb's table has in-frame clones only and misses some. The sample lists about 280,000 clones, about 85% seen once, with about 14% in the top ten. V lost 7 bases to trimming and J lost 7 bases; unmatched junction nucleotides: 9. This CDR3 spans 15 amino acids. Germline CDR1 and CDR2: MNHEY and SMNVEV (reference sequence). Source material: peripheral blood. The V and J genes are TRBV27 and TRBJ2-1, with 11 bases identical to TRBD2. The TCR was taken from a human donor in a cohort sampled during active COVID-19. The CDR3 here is CASTYLSGRANEQFF. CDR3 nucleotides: TGTGCCAGCACGTACCTTAGCGGGAGGGCTAATGAGCAGTTCTTC.